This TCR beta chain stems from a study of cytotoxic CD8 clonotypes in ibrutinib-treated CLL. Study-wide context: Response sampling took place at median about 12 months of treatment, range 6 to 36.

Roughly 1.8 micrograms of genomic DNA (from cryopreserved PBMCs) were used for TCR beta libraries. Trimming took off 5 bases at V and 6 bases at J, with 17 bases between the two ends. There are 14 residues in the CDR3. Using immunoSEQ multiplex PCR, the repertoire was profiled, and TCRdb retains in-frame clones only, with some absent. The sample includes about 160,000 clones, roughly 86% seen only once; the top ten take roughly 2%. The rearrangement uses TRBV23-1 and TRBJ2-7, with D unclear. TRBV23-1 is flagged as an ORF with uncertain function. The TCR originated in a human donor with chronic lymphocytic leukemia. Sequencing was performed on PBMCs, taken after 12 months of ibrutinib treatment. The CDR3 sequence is CASSLTLSVSEQYF. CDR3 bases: TGCGCCAGCAGTTTAACACTCTCCGTGAGCGAGCAGTACTTC.